These T cell receptor beta chains were read from a single sample in a study of T cell responses to AZD1222 COVID-19 vaccine. Libraries were prepared by immunoSEQ multiplex PCR; TCRdb keeps only in-frame clonotypes and omits some of them. This table holds 95,000 to 110,000 clones, about 90% found once. The sequencing used peripheral blood, collected 28 days after the second AZD1222 dose. All receptors derive from an adult who received the AZD1222 COVID-19 vaccine. Both conserved end residues are part of each CDR3. A D gene is named only where the DNA matches it firmly. Not all rows give a size; the values are once, few, many and, for expanded clones, a class.

clone size	V gene	J gene	D gene	CDR3 DNA	CDR3 protein
-	TRBV24-1	TRBJ2-1	TRBD2	TGTGCCACCAGCCTCAGTGGAGCGGGGCCTAACAATGAGCAGTTCTTC	CATSLSGAGPNNEQFF
-	TRBV4-2	TRBJ1-2	-	TGTGCCAGCAGCCAAGATAAAGCGAAAACCTATGGCTACACCTTC	CASSQDKAKTYGYTF
once	TRBV5-1	TRBJ1-2	-	TGCGCCAGCAGCTTGGACAGGGTAGACTATGGCTACACCTTC	CASSLDRVDYGYTF
-	TRBV19	TRBJ2-3	TRBD1	TGTGCCACCAATCCGGGACAGGGCCAGACAGATACGCAGTATTTT	CATNPGQGQTDTQYF
once	TRBV9	TRBJ2-3	TRBD2	TGTGCCAGCAGCCTTGTAGCGAGTAGCGGGACTAGCACAGATACGCAGTATTTT	CASSLVASSGTSTDTQYF
-	TRBV7-2	TRBJ2-5	TRBD1	TGTGCCAGCAGCTCCACTGGACAGGGGGGGGAGACCCAGTACTTC	CASSSTGQGGETQYF
-	TRBV9	TRBJ2-2	TRBD1	TGTGCCAGCAGCTTACGACAGGGGGTTGCCGGGGAGCTGTTTTTT	CASSLRQGVAGELFF
-	TRBV21-1	TRBJ1-4	-	TGTGCCAGCAACCCTTTAAGACAGGGTGGGGAAAAACTGTTTTTT	CASNPLRQGGEKLFF
-	TRBV4-1	TRBJ2-7	TRBD1	TGCGCCAGCAGCCATCCTACAGGGGACGAGCAGTACTTC	CASSHPTGDEQYF
-	TRBV19	TRBJ2-7	-	TGTGCCAGTAGTATGACGGGACTTTTTAACTACGAGCAGTACTTC	CASSMTGLFNYEQYF
-	TRBV4-2	TRBJ1-6	-	TGTGCCAGCAGCCAAGATAGATCCGGAACTCCTGCTGGCGGGTCACCCCTCCACTTT	CASSQDRSGTPAGGSPLHF
-	TRBV11-2	TRBJ1-3	-	TGTGCCAGCAAAGAACACGGTTACTCTGGAAACACCATATATTTT	CASKEHGYSGNTIYF
-	TRBV19	TRBJ1-3	-	TGTGCCAGCCTCACGCGAACTGGAAACACCATATATTTT	CASLTRTGNTIYF
-	TRBV5-1	TRBJ2-7	-	TGCGCCAGCAGCCCGGACACGACCTACGAGCAGTACTTC	CASSPDTTYEQYF
-	TRBV5-1	TRBJ1-4	TRBD1	TGCGCCAGCAGCACCCGCGGGACAGGGGATGAAAAACTGTTTTTT	CASSTRGTGDEKLFF
-	TRBV6-1	TRBJ2-1	TRBD2	TGTGCCAGCAGTGAAGCGGGGGGGTACAATGAGCAGTTCTTC	CASSEAGGYNEQFF
-	TRBV7-6	TRBJ2-1	TRBD1	TGTGCCAGCAGCTTAGGCCACACCCCGAACCCAACAGGGGGCCCCGAGGATGAGCAGTTCTTC	CASSLGHTPNPTGGPEDEQFF
-	TRBV6-5	TRBJ2-5	TRBD2	TGTGCCAGCAGTTACTCACTAGCGGGTGCCCAAGAGACCCAGTACTTC	CASSYSLAGAQETQYF
-	TRBV6-1	TRBJ2-2	-	TGTGCCAGCAGTGATCCCTTAGGCATGGGGATGAACACCGGGGAGCTGTTTTTT	CASSDPLGMGMNTGELFF
-	TRBV2	TRBJ1-2	TRBD1	TGTGCCACCACAGGGGCTCCCTATGGCTACACCTTC	CATTGAPYGYTF
-	TRBV9	TRBJ2-6	-	TGTGCCAGCAGTCCATCTGGGGCCAACGTCCTGACTTTC	CASSPSGANVLTF
-	TRBV7-9	TRBJ2-7	-	TGTGCCAGCAGCTTAGGGGCCTACGAGCAGTACTTC	CASSLGAYEQYF
-	TRBV2	TRBJ2-5	TRBD1	TGTGCCAGCAGCGACAGGGGGACCCAGTACTTC	CASSDRGTQYF
-	TRBV13	TRBJ2-2	-	TGTGCCAGCAGCCAACACAGGGGAGGGGACACCGGGGAGCTGTTTTTT	CASSQHRGGDTGELFF
-	TRBV2	TRBJ2-7	TRBD2	TGTGCCAGCAGCCGACTAGCGGGTTTCCACGAGCAGTACTTC	CASSRLAGFHEQYF
once	TRBV7-9	TRBJ1-2	-	TGTGCCAGCAGCTCAGGGGAGGGCTATGGCTACACCTTC	CASSSGEGYGYTF
-	TRBV24-1	TRBJ1-1	-	TGTGCCACCAGTGACCCTCGAACCCCCGACACTGAAGCTTTCTTT	CATSDPRTPDTEAFF
-	TRBV6-4	TRBJ2-3	-	TGTGCCAGCAGTGACTCATATATTGCCGGGAGCGCAGATACGCAGTATTTT	CASSDSYIAGSADTQYF
-	TRBV19	TRBJ2-7	-	TGTGCCAGTAGTATTAACGCCGAGCAGTACTTC	CASSINAEQYF
-	TRBV7-8	TRBJ1-5	-	TGTGCCAGCAGCTCTGGGTCCAGGGGATGGGTCAATCAGCCCCAGCATTTT	CASSSGSRGWVNQPQHF
-	TRBV5-6	TRBJ1-2	-	TGTGCCAGCAGCGCCGAGGGGTATGGCTACACCTTC	CASSAEGYGYTF
-	TRBV5-1	TRBJ2-7	TRBD2	TGCGCCAGCACAACATCTAGCGGGGGGATCTACGAGCAGTACTTC	CASTTSSGGIYEQYF
-	TRBV11-2	TRBJ2-3	-	TGTGCCAGCAGCCCTCAAGGCCATGCTCCCTCCACAGATACGCAGTATTTT	CASSPQGHAPSTDTQYF